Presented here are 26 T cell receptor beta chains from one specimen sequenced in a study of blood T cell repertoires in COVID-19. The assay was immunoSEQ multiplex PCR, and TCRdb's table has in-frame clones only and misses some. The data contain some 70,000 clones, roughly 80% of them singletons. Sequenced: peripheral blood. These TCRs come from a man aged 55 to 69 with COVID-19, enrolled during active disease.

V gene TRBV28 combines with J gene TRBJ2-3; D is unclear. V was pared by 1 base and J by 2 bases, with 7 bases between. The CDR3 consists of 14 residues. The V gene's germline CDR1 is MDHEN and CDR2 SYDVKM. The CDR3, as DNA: TGTGCCAGCAGTTTATCACAATACACAGATACGCAGTATTTT. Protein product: CASSLSQYTDTQYF.

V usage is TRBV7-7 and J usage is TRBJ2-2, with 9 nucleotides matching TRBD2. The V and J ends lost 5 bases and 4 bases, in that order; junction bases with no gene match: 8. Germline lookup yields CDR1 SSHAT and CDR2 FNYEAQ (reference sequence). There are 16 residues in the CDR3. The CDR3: CASSPGGGAVTGELFF. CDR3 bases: TGTGCCAGCAGCCCCGGCGGGGGGGCCGTCACCGGGGAGCTGTTTTTT. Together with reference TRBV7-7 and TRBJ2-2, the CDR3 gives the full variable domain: GAGVSQSPRYKVTKRGQDVTLRCDPISSHATLYWYQQALGQGPEFLTYFNYEAQPDKSGLPSDRFSAERPEGSISTLTIQRTEQRDSAMYRCASSPGGGAVTGELFFGEGSRLTVL.

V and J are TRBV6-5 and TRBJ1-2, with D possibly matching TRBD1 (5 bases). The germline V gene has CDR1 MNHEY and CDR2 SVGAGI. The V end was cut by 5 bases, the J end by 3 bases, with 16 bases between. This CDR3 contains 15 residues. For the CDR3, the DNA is TGTGCCAGCAGTACGCCTGGGGGGGACTACTATGGCTACACCTTC. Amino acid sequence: CASSTPGGDYYGYTF.

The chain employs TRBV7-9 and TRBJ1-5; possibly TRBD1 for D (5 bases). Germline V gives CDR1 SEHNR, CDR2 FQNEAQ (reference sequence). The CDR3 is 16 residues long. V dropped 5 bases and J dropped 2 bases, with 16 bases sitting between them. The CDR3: CASSPGRGLGNQPQHF. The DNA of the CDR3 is TGTGCCAGCAGCCCCGGGAGGGGTTTGGGCAATCAGCCCCAGCATTTT.

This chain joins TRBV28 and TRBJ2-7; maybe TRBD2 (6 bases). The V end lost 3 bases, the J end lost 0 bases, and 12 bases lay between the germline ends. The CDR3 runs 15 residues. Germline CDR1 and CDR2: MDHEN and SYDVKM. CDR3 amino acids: CASSLGGSGSYEQYF. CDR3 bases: TGTGCCAGCAGTTTGGGGGGAAGTGGCTCCTACGAGCAGTACTTC.

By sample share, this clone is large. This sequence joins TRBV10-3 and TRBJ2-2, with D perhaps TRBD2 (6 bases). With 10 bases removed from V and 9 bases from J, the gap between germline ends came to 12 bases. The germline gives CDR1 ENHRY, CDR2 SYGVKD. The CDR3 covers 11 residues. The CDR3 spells CATMEGRELFF. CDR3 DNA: TGTGCCACGATGGAGGGGAGGGAGCTGTTTTTT.

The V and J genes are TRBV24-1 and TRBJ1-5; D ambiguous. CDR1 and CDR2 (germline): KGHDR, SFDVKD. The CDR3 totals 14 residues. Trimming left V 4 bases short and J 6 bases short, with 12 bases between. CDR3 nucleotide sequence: TGTGCCACCAGTGACCCGTCGGCAGGTCAGCCCCAGCATTTT. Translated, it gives CATSDPSAGQPQHF.

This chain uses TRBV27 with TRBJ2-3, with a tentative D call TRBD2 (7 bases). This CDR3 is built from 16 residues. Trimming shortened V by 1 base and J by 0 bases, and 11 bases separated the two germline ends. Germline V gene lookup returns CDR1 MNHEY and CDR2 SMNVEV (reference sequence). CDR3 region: CASSLYREGSTDTQYF. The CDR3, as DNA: TGTGCCAGCAGTTTATACAGGGAGGGGAGCACAGATACGCAGTATTTT.

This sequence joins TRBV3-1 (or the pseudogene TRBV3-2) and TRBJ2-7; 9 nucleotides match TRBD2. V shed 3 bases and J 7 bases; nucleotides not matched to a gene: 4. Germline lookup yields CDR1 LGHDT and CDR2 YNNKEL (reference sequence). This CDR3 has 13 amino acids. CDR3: CASSQLAGVEQYF. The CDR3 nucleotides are TGTGCCAGCAGCCAGTTAGCGGGAGTTGAGCAGTACTTC.

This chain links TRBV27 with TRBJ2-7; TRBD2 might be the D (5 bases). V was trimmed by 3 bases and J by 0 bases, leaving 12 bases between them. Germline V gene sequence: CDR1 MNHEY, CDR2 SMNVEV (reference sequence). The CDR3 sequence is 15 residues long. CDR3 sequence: CASSLVGVGSYEQYF. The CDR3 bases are TGTGCCAGCAGTTTGGTCGGGGTGGGCTCCTACGAGCAGTACTTC.

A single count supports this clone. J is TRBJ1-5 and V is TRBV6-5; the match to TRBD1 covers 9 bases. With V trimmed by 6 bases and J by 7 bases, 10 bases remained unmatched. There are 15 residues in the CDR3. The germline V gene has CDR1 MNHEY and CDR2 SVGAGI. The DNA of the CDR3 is TGTGCCAGCAGAGACCGGGACAGGGAAGGCCAGCCCCAGCATTTT. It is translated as CASRDRDREGQPQHF.

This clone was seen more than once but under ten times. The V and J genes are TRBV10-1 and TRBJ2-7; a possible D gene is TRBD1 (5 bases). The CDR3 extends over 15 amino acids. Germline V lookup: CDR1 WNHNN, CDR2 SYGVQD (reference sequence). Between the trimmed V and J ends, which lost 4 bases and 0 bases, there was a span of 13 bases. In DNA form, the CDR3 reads TGCGCCAGCAGTGGGGGCCAGGGTAGCTCCTACGAGCAGTACTTC. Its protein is CASSGGQGSSYEQYF.

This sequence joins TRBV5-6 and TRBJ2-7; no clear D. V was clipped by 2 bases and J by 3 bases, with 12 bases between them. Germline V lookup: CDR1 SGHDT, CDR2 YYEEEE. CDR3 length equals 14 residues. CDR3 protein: CASSLTGQFYEQYF. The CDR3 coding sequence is TGTGCCAGCAGCTTAACGGGTCAGTTCTACGAGCAGTACTTC. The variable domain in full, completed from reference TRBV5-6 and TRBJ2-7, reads DAGVTQSPTHLIKTRGQQVTLRCSPKSGHDTVSWYQQALGQGPQFIFQYYEEEERQRGNFPDRFSGHQFPNYSSELNVNALLLGDSALYLCASSLTGQFYEQYFGPGTRLTVT.

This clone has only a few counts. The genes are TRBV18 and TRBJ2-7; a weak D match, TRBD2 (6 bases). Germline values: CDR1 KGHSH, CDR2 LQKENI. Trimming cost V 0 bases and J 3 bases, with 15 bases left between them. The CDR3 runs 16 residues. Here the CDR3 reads CASSPPGTGRRYEQYF. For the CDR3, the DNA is TGTGCCAGCTCACCACCCGGGACTGGGAGGCGCTACGAGCAGTACTTC.

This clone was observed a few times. CDR3 coding DNA: TGTGCCAGCCGTACCCGAGGGAACACTGAAGCTTTCTTT. Translated, it gives CASRTRGNTEAFF. V is TRBV6-5 and J is TRBJ1-1; D gene unclear. The V gene lost 8 bases and the J gene lost 1 base, with 11 bases spanning the gap. The CDR3 loop spans 13 amino acids. Germline V CDR1 and CDR2: MNHEY, SVGAGI.

CDR3 coding DNA: TGTGCCAGCAGCGACAGGGATCAGCCCCAGCATTTT. This encodes CASSDRDQPQHF. This chain uses TRBV11-3 with TRBJ1-5; TRBD1 matches 7 bases. CDR1 is SGHNT and CDR2 is YENEEA in the germline V gene. V lost 5 bases to trimming and J lost 5 bases; unmatched junction nucleotides: 0. CDR3 length: 12 amino acids.

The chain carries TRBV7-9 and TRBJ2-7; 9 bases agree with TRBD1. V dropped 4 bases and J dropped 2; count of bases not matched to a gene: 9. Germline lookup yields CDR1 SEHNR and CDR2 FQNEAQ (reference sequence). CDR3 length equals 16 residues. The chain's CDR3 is CASSSTGGLDPYEQYF. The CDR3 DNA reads TGTGCCAGCAGCTCTACAGGGGGCTTGGACCCCTACGAGCAGTACTTC.

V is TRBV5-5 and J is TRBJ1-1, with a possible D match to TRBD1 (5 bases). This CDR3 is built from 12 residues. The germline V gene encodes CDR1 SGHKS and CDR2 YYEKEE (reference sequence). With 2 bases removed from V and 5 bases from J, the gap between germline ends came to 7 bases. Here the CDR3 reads CASSFQGTEAFF. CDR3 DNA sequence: TGTGCCAGCAGCTTTCAGGGAACTGAAGCTTTCTTT.

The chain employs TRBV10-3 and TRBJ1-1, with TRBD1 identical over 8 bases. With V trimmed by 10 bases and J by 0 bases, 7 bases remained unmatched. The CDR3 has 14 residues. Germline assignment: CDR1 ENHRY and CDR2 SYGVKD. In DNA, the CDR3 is TGTGCCACAAAAACAGGGGGTGTGAACACTGAAGCTTTCTTT. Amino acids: CATKTGGVNTEAFF.

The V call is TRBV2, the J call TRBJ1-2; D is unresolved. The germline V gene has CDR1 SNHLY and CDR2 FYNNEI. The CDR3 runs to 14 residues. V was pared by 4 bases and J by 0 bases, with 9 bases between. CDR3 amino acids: CASSAEGANYGYTF. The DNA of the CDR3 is TGTGCCAGCAGTGCTGAGGGAGCTAACTATGGCTACACCTTC.

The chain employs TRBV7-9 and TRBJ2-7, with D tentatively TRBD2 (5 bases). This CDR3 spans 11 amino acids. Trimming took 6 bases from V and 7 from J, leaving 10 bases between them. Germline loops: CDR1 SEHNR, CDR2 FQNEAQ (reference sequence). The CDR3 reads CASRASGEQYF. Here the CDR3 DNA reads TGTGCCAGCAGAGCCTCGGGAGAGCAGTACTTC.

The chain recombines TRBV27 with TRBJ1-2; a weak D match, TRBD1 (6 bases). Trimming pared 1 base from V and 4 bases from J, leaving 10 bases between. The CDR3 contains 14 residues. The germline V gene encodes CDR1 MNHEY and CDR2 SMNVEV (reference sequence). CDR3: CASSLYTGSYGYTF. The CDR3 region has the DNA TGTGCCAGCAGTTTATATACAGGGTCCTATGGCTACACCTTC.

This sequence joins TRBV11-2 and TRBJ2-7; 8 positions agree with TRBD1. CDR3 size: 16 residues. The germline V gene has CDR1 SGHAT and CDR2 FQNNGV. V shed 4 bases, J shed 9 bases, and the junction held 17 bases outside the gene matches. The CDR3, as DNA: TGTGCCAGCAGCTCCCGCCTTGACAGGGGCCTACGAGGGCAGTACTTC. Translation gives CASSSRLDRGLRGQYF.

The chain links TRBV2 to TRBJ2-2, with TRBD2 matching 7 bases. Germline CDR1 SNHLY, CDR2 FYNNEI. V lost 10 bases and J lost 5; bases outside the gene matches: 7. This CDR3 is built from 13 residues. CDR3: CATQVGGTGELFF. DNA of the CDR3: TGTGCCACCCAGGTGGGAGGGACCGGGGAGCTGTTTTTT.

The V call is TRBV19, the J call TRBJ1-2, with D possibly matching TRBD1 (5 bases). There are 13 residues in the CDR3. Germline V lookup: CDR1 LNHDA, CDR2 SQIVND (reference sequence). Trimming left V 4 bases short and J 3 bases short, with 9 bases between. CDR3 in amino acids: CASSKGPDYGYTF. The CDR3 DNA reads TGTGCCAGTAGTAAGGGGCCTGACTATGGCTACACCTTC.

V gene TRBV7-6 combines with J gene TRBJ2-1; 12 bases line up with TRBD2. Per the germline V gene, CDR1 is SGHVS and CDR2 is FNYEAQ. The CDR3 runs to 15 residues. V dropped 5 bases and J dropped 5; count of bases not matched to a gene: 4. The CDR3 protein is CASSRGLAGNNEQFF. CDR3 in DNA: TGTGCCAGCAGCCGTGGACTAGCGGGAAACAATGAGCAGTTCTTC. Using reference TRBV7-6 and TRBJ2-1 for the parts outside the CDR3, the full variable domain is GAGVSQSPRYKVTKRGQDVALRCDPISGHVSLYWYRQALGQGPEFLTYFNYEAQQDKSGLPNDRFSAERPEGSISTLTIQRTEQRDSAMYRCASSRGLAGNNEQFFGPGTRLTVL.